A single T cell receptor beta chain is shown here with its context. Its specificity is not known. PCR primers comprised 60 Vbeta and 13 Jbeta primers. As handled by the study authors: In a later analysis, the count reached about 75 million unique TCR beta chains, with around 10 million shared. Sequencing was performed with immunoSEQ multiplex PCR; in TCRdb, only in-frame clones are kept and a portion is missing. That table furnishes V, J and clone size, whereas the DNA furnished D and trimming. The sample lists 120,000 or so clones; 65% to 80% were seen once. These data originate in a study of cytomegalovirus exposure and HLA in healthy donors. Study-wide results and caveats: An analysis that came later showed most CMV-associated TCR beta chains appearing HLA-restricted.

Trimming cost V 3 bases and J 6 bases, with 14 bases left between them. The CDR3 contains 13 residues. Germline assignment: CDR1 GTSNPN and CDR2 SVGIG (reference sequence). Material: PBMCs. V usage is TRBV30 and J usage is TRBJ1-2, with D possibly being TRBD1 (5 bases). This sequence was found in a man aged 18 to 29 in good health and CMV-seropositive. CDR3 sequence (DNA): TGTGCCTGGAGGCACAGGCCCCCGGATGGCTACACCTTC. It translates to CAWRHRPPDGYTF.